The clone carrying this TCR beta chain was found once. Its antigen is unknown. This entry is derived from a study of long-term antiretroviral therapy in people with HIV. Overall study: Initial samples were collected about a decade before the 2015 immediate-ART recommendation. Broader study findings: Whereas controls had wider CDR3 length ranges, HIV repertoires had narrower ones.

Treatment locations for all participants with HIV were in the United States. There were about 1-10 million cryopreserved PBMC in the samples before DNA extraction. Version v3.0 of the immunoSEQ assay ran at survey level. Profiled with immunoSEQ multiplex PCR; TCRdb holds only in-frame clones, not every one. The sample holds some 28,000 clones, 75% to 90% seen once. CDR1 is SGHKS, CDR2 YYEKEE, per germline (reference sequence). V shed 2 bases and J 3 bases; nucleotides not matched to a gene: 6. The CDR3 totals 15 residues. Sequenced here: unsorted PBMCs, sampled 0.3 years after starting antiretroviral therapy. This clonotype was sampled from a man aged 35-49 years with HIV. The chain couples TRBV5-5 to TRBJ2-7, with 9 bases matching TRBD1. The CDR3: CASSLTGTGIYEQYF. CDR3 nucleotide sequence: TGTGCCAGCAGCTTAACCGGGACAGGGATCTACGAGCAGTACTTC.